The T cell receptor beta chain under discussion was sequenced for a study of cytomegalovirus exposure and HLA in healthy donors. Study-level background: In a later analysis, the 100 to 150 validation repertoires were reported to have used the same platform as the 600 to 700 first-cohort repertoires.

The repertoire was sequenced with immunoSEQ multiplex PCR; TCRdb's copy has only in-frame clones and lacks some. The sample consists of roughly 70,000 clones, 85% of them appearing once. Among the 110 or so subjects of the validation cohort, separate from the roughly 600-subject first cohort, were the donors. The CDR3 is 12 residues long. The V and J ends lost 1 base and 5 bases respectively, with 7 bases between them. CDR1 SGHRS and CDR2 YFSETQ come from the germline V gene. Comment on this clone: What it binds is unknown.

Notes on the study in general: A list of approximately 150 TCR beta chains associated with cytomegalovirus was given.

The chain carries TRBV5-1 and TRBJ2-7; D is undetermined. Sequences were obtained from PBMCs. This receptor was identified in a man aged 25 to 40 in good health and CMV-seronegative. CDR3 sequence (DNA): TGCGCCAGCAGCTTGTATCGGGACGAGCAGTACTTC. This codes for CASSLYRDEQYF. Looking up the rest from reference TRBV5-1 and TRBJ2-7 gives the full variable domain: KAGVTQTPRYLIKTRGQQVTLSCSPISGHRSVSWYQQTPGQGLQFLFEYFSETQRNKGNFPGRFSGRQFSNSRSEMNVSTLELGDSALYLCASSLYRDEQYFGPGTRLTVT.